Here is one T cell receptor beta chain with its context. As yet, its antigen is unknown. The CDR3 sequence is 15 residues long. Germline V gene sequence: CDR1 ENHRY, CDR2 SYGVKD. V lost 6 bases and J lost 6; bases outside the gene matches: 6. The data were taken from a study of shared clonotypes between healthy human individuals. Assay execution proceeded at the deep level. Some clones are missing from TCRdb's copy, which holds only in-frame ones; the method was immunoSEQ multiplex PCR. The table has some 900,000 clones, about 80% seen once. Whole-study results and caveats: Of the naive CD4 clonotypes, around 5.2% were shared across several donors. Clonotype sharing among donors was expected to depend on sequencing depth. Limitation of the genetic and exposure-history diversity represented came from the few donors.

The chain employs TRBV10-3 and TRBJ1-6, with TRBD1 matching over 9 bases. Sample: memory CD4+ T cells sorted from blood. Indicated subset: CD45RA-negative fraction. This sequence was found in a man aged 18-30 years in good health. CDR3 amino acids: CAIRPGQGPNSPLHF. For the CDR3, the DNA is TGTGCCATCAGACCGGGACAGGGTCCTAATTCACCCCTCCACTTT.